This TCR beta chain was found in a study of blood T cells in healthy people across ages. Primers used in a second PCR of about 6 to 11 cycles were a sample-barcoded 5' primer and a J-beta primer mix. Each CDR3 protein is one row after TCRdb ran MiXCR on the 5' RACE reads. The table includes about 620,000 distinct CDR3 sequences, under 65% detected once. The germline V gene encodes CDR1 MNHEY and CDR2 SMNVEV (reference sequence). V trimming: 5 bases; J trimming: 0 bases; junction bases outside the gene matches: 6. CDR3 length: 16 residues. Sequenced material: blood. The chain employs TRBV27 and TRBJ1-5; 8 bases line up with TRBD1. This clonotype was obtained from a woman of 80 years or more in good health. The CDR3: CASSPYDRGSNQPQHF. CDR3 in DNA: TGTGCCAGCAGTCCCTATGACAGGGGTAGCAATCAGCCCCAGCATTTT.